This entry concerns a single T cell receptor beta chain. This entry belongs to a study of blood T cell repertoires in COVID-19. Study-wide context: Acute and convalescent COVID-19 specimens originated in the United States, Italy and Spain. The cDNA or gDNA used as material had been derived from T cells, B-cell-depleted T cells, or PBMCs.

In the study's own analysis: Using reference gene primer amplification, nucleated cell counts were estimated. Profiling relied on immunoSEQ multiplex PCR, and the TCRdb table lists in-frame clones only, not all of them. V, J and clone size are taken as reported in that table, and D and trimming were inferred from the DNA itself. This table holds about 220,000 clones, about four fifths found once. V shed 8 bases and J shed 2 bases, with 10 bases lying between them. CDR1 is LGHDT and CDR2 is YNNKEL in the germline V gene (reference sequence). This CDR3 region has 14 residues. The chain joins TRBV3-1 (or the pseudogene TRBV3-2) to TRBJ2-6; TRBD2 might be the D (7 bases). This TCR was recovered from a woman in her sixties or seventies with acute or convalescent COVID-19. The specimen sequenced was peripheral blood. CDR3: CASGGAAGANVLTF. The CDR3 DNA follows: TGTGCCAGCGGGGGGGCCGCTGGGGCCAACGTCCTGACTTTC.